The present T cell receptor beta chain was sequenced within a study of cytomegalovirus exposure and HLA in healthy donors. The study's findings and limits: Earlier analysis looked at TCR beta V segments, and most were productive about 87% or about 30% of the time. Cytomegalovirus association was assigned to approximately 180 TCR beta chains.

As regards this clone: The antigen remains undetermined.

PCR amplification relied on 60 Vbeta primers (plus 13 Jbeta primers). Clones were sequenced by immunoSEQ multiplex PCR, and TCRdb holds only the in-frame ones, with some missing. The table lists fewer than 120,000 clones, about 86% of them singletons. V was clipped by 4 bases and J by 3 bases; unmatched bases: 7. The V gene's germline CDR1 is SGHDN and CDR2 FVKESK. The CDR3 contains 17 residues. The origin of this receptor is a man aged 35-49 years in good health and CMV-seronegative. The V call is TRBV14, the J call TRBJ2-1; 12 bases are shared with TRBD2. Material: PBMCs. CDR3 bases: TGTGCCAGCAGCCCAAAGAGGGGACTAGCGGGCTACAATGAGCAGTTCTTC. Its protein product is CASSPKRGLAGYNEQFF.